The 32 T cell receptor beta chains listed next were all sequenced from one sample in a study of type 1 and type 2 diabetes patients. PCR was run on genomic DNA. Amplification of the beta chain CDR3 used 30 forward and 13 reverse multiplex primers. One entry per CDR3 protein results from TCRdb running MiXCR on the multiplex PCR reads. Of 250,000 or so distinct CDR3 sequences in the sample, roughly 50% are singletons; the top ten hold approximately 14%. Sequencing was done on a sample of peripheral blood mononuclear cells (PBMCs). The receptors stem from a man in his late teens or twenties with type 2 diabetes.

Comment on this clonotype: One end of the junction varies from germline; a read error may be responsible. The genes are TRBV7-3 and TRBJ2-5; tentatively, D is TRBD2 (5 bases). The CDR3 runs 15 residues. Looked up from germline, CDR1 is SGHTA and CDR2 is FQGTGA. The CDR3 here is CASSQEGRSQGTQYF. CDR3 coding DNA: TGCGCCAGCAGCCAAGAGGGTCGGAGCCAAGGGACCCAGTACTTC. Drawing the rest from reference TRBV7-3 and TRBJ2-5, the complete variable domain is GAGVSQTPSNKVTEKGKYVELRCDPISGHTALYWYRQSLGQGPEFLIYFQGTGAADDSGLPNDRFFAVRPEGSVSTLKIQRTERGDSAVYLCASSQEGRSQGTQYFGPGTRLLVL.

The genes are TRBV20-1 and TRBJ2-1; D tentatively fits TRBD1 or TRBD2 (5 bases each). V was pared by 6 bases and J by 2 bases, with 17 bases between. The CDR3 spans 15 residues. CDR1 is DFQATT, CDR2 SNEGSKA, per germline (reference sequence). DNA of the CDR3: TGCAGTGCCTACGGGGCGTTAAGCCCCTACAATGAGCAGTTCTTC. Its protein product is CSAYGALSPYNEQFF.

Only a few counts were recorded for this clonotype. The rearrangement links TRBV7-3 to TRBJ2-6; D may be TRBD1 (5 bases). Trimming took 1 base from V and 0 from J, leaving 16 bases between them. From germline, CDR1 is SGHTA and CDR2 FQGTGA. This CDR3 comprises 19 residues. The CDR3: CASSLNYRIQSSGANVLTF. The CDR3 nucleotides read TGTGCCAGCAGCTTAAATTACAGGATCCAAAGCTCTGGGGCCAACGTCCTGACTTTC. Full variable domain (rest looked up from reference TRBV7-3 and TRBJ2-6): GAGVSQTPSNKVTEKGKYVELRCDPISGHTALYWYRQSLGQGPEFLIYFQGTGAADDSGLPNDRFFAVRPEGSVSTLKIQRTERGDSAVYLCASSLNYRIQSSGANVLTFGAGSRLTVL.

This CDR3 is CASSSWTLEGAQYF. The CDR3 DNA sequence: TGTGCCAGCAGCTCGTGGACCCTCGAGGGGGCCCAGTACTTC. V and J are TRBV7-2 and TRBJ2-5; possible D gene TRBD1, 6 bases. CDR1 SGHTA and CDR2 FQGNSA come from the germline V gene. CDR3 size: 14 residues. Trimming cost V 4 bases and J 9 bases, with 18 bases left between them.

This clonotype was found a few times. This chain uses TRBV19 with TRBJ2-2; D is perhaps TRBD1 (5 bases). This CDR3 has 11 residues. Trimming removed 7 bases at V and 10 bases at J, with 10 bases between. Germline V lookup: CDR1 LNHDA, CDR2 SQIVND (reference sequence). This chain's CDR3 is CASIRGAELFF. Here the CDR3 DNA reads TGTGCCAGTATTAGGGGTGCGGAGCTGTTTTTT.

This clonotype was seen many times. The CDR3 sequence: CASSEAGGNADTQYF. The CDR3 DNA sequence: TGTGCCAGCAGTGAGGCGGGGGGTAACGCAGATACGCAGTATTTT. The rearrangement links TRBV2 to TRBJ2-3; 8 bases fit TRBD2. Germline V gene lookup returns CDR1 SNHLY and CDR2 FYNNEI. The length of the CDR3 is 15 residues. V lost 3 bases, J lost 4 bases, and 6 bases stayed unmatched. The variable domain in full, completed from reference TRBV2 and TRBJ2-3, reads EPEVTQTPSHQVTQMGQEVILRCVPISNHLYFYWYRQILGQKVEFLVSFYNNEISEKSEIFDDQFSVERPDGSNFTLKIRSTKLEDSAMYFCASSEAGGNADTQYFGPGTRLTVL.

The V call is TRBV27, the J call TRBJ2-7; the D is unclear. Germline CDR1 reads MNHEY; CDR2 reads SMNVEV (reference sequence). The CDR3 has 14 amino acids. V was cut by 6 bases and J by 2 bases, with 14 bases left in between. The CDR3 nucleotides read TGTGCCAGCAGCGAGACAACAACACCCTACGAGCAGTACTTC. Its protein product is CASSETTTPYEQYF.

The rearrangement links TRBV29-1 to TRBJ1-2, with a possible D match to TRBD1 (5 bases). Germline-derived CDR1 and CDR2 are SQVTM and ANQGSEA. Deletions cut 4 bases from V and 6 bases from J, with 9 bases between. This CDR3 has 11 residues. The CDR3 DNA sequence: TGCAGCGTTGGCCAGGGAAATGGCTACACCTTC. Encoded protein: CSVGQGNGYTF.

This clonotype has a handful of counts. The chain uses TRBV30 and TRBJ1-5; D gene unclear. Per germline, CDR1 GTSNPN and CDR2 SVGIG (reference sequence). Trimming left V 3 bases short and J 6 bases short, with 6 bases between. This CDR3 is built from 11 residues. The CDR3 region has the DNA TGTGCCTGGAGACGAAGTCAGCCCCAGCATTTT. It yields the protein CAWRRSQPQHF.

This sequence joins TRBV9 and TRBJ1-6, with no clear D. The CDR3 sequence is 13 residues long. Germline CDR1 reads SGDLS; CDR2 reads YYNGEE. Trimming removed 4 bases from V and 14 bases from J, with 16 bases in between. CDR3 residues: CASSQVALGTLHF. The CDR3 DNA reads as TGTGCCAGCAGCCAAGTCGCCCTCGGCACCCTCCACTTT.

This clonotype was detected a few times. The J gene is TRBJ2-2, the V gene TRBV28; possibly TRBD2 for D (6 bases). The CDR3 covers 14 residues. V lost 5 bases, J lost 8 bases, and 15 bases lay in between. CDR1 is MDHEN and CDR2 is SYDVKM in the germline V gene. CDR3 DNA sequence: TGTGCCAGCAGTCCAACCCGCGGGACTGGGGAGCTGTTTTTT. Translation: CASSPTRGTGELFF.

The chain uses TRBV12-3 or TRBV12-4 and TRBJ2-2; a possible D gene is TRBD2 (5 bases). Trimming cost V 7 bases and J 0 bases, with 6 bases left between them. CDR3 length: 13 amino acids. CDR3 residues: CASKAANTGELFF. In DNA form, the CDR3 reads TGTGCCAGCAAAGCGGCGAACACCGGGGAGCTGTTTTTT.

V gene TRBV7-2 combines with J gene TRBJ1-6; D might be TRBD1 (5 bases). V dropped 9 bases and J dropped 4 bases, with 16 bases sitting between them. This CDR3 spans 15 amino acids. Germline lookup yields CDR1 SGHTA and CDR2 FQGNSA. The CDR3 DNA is TGTGCCAGTAGTAAAGGGGACTTATATAATTCACCCCTCCACTTT. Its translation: CASSKGDLYNSPLHF.

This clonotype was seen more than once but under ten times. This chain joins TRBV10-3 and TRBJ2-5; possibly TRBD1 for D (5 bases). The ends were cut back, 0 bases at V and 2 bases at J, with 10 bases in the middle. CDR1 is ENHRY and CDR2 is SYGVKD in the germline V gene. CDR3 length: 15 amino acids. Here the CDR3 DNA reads TGTGCCATCAGTGAGTCCCCGCAGGGACAAGAGACCCAGTACTTC. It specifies CAISESPQGQETQYF.

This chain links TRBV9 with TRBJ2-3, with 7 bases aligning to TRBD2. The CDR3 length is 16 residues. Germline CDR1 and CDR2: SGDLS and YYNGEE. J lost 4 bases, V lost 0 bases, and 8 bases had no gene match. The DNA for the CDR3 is TGTGCCAGCAGCGTAGGGGAGGGACGGTGGGCAGATACGCAGTATTTT. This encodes CASSVGEGRWADTQYF.

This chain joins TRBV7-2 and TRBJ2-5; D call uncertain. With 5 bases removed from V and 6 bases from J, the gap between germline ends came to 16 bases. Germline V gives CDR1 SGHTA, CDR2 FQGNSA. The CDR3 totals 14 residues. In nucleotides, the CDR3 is TGTGCCAGCAGCGAAAAGGTAGTAGAGCAGACCCAGTACTTC. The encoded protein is CASSEKVVEQTQYF. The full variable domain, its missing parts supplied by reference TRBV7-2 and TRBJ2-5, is GAGVSQSPSNKVTEKGKDVELRCDPISGHTALYWYRQSLGQGLEFLIYFQGNSAPDKSGLPSDRFSAERTGGSVSTLTIQRTQQEDSAVYLCASSEKVVEQTQYFGPGTRLLVL.

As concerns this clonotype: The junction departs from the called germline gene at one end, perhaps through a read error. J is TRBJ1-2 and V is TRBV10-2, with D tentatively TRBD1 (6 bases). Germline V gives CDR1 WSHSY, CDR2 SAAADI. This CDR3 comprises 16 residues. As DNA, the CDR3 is TGTGCCAGCAGTGGATCCGGGACAATATCTAACTATGGCTACACCTTC. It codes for CASSGSGTISNYGYTF.

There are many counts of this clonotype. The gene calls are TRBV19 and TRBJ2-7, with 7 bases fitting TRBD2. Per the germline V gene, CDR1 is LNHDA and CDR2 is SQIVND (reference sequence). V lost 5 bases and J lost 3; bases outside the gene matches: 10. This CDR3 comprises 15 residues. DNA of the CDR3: TGTGCCAGTAGTCCAGATCTGGGACTATACTACGAGCAGTACTTC. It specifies CASSPDLGLYYEQYF. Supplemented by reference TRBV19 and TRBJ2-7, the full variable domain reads DGGITQSPKYLFRKEGQNVTLSCEQNLNHDAMYWYRQDPGQGLRLIYYSQIVNDFQKGDIAEGYSVSREKKESFPLTVTSAQKNPTAFYLCASSPDLGLYYEQYFGPGTRLTVT.

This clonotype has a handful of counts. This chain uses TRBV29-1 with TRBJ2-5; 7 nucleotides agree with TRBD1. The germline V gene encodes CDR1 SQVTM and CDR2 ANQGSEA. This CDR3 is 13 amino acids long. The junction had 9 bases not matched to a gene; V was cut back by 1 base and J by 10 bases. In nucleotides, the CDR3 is TGCAGCGTTGAAGGACAGGGACCAGTTGGCCAGTACTTC. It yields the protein CSVEGQGPVGQYF.

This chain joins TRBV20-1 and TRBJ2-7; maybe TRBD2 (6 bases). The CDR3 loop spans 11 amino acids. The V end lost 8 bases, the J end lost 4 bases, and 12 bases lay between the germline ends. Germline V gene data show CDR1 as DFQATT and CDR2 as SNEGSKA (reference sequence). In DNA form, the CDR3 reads TGCAGTCACATGGAGGGATACGAGCAGTACTTC. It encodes CSHMEGYEQYF.

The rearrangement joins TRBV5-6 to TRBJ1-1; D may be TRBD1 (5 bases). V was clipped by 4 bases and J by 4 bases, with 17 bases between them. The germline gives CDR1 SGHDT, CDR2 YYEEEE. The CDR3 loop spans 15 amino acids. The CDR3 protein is CASSPRGLRGTEAFF. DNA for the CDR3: TGTGCCAGCAGCCCTAGGGGACTACGAGGCACTGAAGCTTTCTTT.

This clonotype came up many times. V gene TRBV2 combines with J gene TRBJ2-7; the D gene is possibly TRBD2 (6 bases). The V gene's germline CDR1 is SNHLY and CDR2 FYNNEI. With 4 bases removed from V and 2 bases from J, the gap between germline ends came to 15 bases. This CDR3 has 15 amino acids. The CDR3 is CASSARLGVTYEQYF. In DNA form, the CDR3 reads TGTGCCAGCAGTGCGCGACTAGGAGTTACCTACGAGCAGTACTTC. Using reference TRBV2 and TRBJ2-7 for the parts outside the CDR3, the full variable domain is EPEVTQTPSHQVTQMGQEVILRCVPISNHLYFYWYRQILGQKVEFLVSFYNNEISEKSEIFDDQFSVERPDGSNFTLKIRSTKLEDSAMYFCASSARLGVTYEQYFGPGTRLTVT.

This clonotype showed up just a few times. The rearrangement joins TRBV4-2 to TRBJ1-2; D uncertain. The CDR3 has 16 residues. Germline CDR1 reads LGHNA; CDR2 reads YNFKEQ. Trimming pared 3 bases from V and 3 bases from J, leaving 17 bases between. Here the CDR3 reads CASSHDPGRRYYGYTF. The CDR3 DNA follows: TGTGCCAGCAGCCATGACCCAGGACGGAGATACTATGGCTACACCTTC.

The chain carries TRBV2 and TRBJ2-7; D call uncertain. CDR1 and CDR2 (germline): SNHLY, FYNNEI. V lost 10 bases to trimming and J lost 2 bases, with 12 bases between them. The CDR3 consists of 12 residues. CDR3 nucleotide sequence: TGTGCCACAATTTTATGGCCCTACGAGCAGTACTTC. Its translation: CATILWPYEQYF.

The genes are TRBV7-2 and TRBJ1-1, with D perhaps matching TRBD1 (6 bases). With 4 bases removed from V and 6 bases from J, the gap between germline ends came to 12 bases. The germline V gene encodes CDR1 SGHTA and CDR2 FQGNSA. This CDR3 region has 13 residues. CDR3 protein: CASSSLGAAEAFF. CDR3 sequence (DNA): TGTGCCAGCAGCTCCTTGGGGGCTGCTGAAGCTTTCTTT. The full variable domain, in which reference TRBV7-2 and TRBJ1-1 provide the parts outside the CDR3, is GAGVSQSPSNKVTEKGKDVELRCDPISGHTALYWYRQSLGQGLEFLIYFQGNSAPDKSGLPSDRFSAERTGGSVSTLTIQRTQQEDSAVYLCASSSLGAAEAFFGQGTRLTVV.

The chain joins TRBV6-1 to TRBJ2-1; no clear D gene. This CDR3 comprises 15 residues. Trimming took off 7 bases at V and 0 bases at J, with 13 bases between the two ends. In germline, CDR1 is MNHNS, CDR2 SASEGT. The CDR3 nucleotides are TGTGCCAGCACCCCCCACTTGAGCTCCTACAATGAGCAGTTCTTC. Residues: CASTPHLSSYNEQFF.

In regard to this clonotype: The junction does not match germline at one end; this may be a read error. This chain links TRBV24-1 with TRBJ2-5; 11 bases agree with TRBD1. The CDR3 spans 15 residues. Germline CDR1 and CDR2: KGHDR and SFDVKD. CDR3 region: CATSDRTGGQGTQYF. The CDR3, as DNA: TGTGCCACCAGTGACCGGACAGGGGGCCAAGGGACCCAGTACTTC.

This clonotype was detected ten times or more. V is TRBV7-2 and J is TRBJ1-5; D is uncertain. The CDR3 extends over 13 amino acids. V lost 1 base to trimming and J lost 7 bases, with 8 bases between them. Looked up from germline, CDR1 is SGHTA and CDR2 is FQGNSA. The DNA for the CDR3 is TGTGCCAGCAGCTTAGTATTTGACCAGCCCCAGCATTTT. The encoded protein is CASSLVFDQPQHF.

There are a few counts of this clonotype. CDR3 in amino acids: CASSVEGGRNEQFF. The DNA of the CDR3 is TGTGCCAGCAGCGTAGAAGGGGGGAGGAATGAGCAGTTCTTC. V gene TRBV9 combines with J gene TRBJ2-1; tentatively, D is TRBD1 or TRBD2 (6 bases each). Germline V gene sequence: CDR1 SGDLS, CDR2 YYNGEE. The ends were cut back, 0 bases at V and 7 bases at J, with 11 bases in the middle. CDR3 size: 14 residues.

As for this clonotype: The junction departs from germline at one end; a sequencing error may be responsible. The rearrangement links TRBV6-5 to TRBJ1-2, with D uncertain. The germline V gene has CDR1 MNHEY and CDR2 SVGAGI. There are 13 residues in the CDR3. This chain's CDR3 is CASSYSARAGYTF. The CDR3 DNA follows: TGTGCCAGCAGCTACTCGGCCCGGGCTGGCTACACCTTC.

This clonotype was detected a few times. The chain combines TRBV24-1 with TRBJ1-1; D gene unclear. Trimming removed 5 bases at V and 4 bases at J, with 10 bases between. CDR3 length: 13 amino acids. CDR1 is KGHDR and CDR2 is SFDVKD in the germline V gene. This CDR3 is CATSGHTTTEAFF. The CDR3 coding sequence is TGTGCCACCAGTGGTCACACGACCACTGAAGCTTTCTTT.

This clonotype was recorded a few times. CDR3: CASSYDAGGVNGELFF. Here the CDR3 DNA reads TGTGCCAGCAGTTACGATGCGGGAGGGGTGAACGGGGAGCTGTTTTTT. The chain couples TRBV6-6 to TRBJ2-2, with 9 positions matching TRBD2. Germline assignment: CDR1 MNHNY and CDR2 SVGAGI (reference sequence). The CDR3 loop spans 16 amino acids. V trimming: 2 bases; J trimming: 7 bases; junction bases outside the gene matches: 8.